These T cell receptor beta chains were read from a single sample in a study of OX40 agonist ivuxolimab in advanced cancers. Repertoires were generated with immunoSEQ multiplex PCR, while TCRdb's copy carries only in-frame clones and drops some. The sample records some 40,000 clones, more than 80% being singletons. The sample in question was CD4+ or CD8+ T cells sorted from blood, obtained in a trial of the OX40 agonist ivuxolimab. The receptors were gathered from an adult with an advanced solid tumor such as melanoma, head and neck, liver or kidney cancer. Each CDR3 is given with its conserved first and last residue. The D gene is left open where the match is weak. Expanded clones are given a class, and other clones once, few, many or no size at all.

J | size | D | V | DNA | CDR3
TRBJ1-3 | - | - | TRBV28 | TGTGCCAGCAGTTTAGGGGGGGTATCTGGAAACACCATATATTTT | CASSLGGVSGNTIYF
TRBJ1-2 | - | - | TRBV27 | TGTGCCAGCAGGGGAGCCTCGGGGGGCTACACCTTC | CASRGASGGYTF
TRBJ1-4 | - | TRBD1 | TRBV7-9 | TGTGCCAGCAGCTTATCACAGGGGGCTGGCGAAAAACTGTTTTTT | CASSLSQGAGEKLFF
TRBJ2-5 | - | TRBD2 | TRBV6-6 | TGTGCCAGACTTAAAGGACTAGCGGGAGTAGGTGAGCAGTACTTC | CARLKGLAGVGEQYF
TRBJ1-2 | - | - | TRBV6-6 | TGTGCCAGCAGTTACTCGACCGGATATGGCTACACCTTC | CASSYSTGYGYTF
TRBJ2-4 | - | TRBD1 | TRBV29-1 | TGCAGCGTTGAGGAGACAGGGACGAACATTCAGTACTTC | CSVEETGTNIQYF
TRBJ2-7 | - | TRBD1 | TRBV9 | TGTGCCAGCAGCCCCGCGGGACAGGGGGCTTACGAGCAGTACTTC | CASSPAGQGAYEQYF
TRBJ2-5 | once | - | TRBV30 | TGTGCCTGGAGTGTTGGGGGTAAGAACCAAGAGACCCAGTACTTC | CAWSVGGKNQETQYF
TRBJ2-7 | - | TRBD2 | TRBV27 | TGTGCCAGCAGTCCCTGGGACTGGCGGGAGCCGTCTAAGAAGCAGTACTTC | CASSPWDWREPSKKQYF
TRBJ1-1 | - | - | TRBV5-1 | TGCGCCAGCAGCTTGTTGGACCCCCTCCCGAACACTGAAGCTTTCTTT | CASSLLDPLPNTEAFF
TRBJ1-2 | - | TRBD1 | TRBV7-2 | TGTGCCAGCAGCCTAAGACAGGGAGCCTATGGCTACACCTTC | CASSLRQGAYGYTF
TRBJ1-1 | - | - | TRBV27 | TGTGCCAGCAGTTTAGTCAAGCGGGGTAACCGTGAAGCTTTCTTT | CASSLVKRGNREAFF
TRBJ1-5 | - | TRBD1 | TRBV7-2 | TGTGCCAGCAGCAACCTGGACAGGGAAGAGCCCCAGCATTTT | CASSNLDREEPQHF
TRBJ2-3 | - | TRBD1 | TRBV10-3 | TGTGCCATCAGTGAGTCGACTGAGGACAGGGGTGGATTAGATACGCAGTATTTT | CAISESTEDRGGLDTQYF
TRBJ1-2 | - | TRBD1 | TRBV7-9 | TGTGCCAGCAGCCCAGGGGGCGCCCGAAGGGAGGGCTACACCTTC | CASSPGGARREGYTF
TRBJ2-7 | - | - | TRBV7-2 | TGTGCCAGCAGCTCATCAGGGACGGGAACCTACGAGCAGTACTTC | CASSSSGTGTYEQYF
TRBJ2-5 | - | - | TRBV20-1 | TGCAGTGCTAGAGCCCGAGAGACCCAGTACTTC | CSARARETQYF
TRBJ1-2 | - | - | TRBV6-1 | TGTGCCAGCAGTGAGGAGCCGACAGCCACCCACTATGGCTACACCTTC | CASSEEPTATHYGYTF
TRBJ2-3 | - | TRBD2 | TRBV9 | TGTGCCAGCAGCCACCATCTAGCGGGGGATACCACAGATACGCAGTATTTT | CASSHHLAGDTTDTQYF
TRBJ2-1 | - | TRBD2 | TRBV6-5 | TGTGCCAGCAGTCGGGTGGCTAGCGGGAGAGATGAGCAGTTCTTC | CASSRVASGRDEQFF
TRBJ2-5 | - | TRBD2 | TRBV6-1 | TGTGCCAGCAGCGAAGGGCTAGCGGGGGGGCATGAGACCCAGTACTTC | CASSEGLAGGHETQYF
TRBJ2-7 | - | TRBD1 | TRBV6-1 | TGTGCCAGCAGCCCTCGGACAGGGGGCTACGAGCAGTACTTC | CASSPRTGGYEQYF
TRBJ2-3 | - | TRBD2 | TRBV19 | TGTGCCAGTAGTATAGTACCTAGCGGTGGCACAGATACGCAGTATTTT | CASSIVPSGGTDTQYF
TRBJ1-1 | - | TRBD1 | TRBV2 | TGTGCCAGCAGCCATCCGGGACAGGGGGCGATGGGAGCTTTCTTT | CASSHPGQGAMGAFF
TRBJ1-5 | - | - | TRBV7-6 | TGTGCCAGCAGCTTAGAAGGGGGTCAGCCCCAGCATTTT | CASSLEGGQPQHF
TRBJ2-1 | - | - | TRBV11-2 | TGTGCCAGCAGCTTACGAGAAGAGCAGTTCTTC | CASSLREEQFF
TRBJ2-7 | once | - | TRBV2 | TGTGCCAGCAGTCTATCCATTCCGGAGCAGTACTTC | CASSLSIPEQYF
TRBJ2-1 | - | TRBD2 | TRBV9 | TGTGCCAGCAGCGTAGGCGGGGGGTTGGTCGAGCAGTTCTTC | CASSVGGGLVEQFF
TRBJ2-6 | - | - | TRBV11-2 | TGTGCCAGCAGCTCTATAAGATCTGGGGCCAACGTCCTGACTTTC | CASSSIRSGANVLTF